This T cell receptor beta chain was obtained from a study of T and B cells in COVID-19 patients. Study overall: Blood was sampled from COVID-19 patients who were either actively infected or recovered.

Blood genomic DNA input for TRB amplification was roughly 250-550 ng. Multiplex PCR with BIOMED2 TRB-A/B primer pools amplified TRB rearrangements. TCRdb itself ran the multiplex PCR reads through MiXCR, one entry per CDR3 protein. The table shows more than 5,500 distinct CDR3 sequences, with approximately 32% occurring only once. The length of the CDR3 is 15 residues. V was shortened by 1 base and J by 0 bases, with 8 bases between the two germline ends. Overall study findings and caveats: In COVID-19 patients, T cell receptor beta variable and joining gene use was reportedly strongly skewed.

Comments on this clonotype: Its antigen is not known.

The rearrangement links TRBV12-3 or TRBV12-4 to TRBJ2-3; D is ambiguous. The TCR was taken from a human donor who had recovered from COVID-19. Material: blood. The CDR3 nucleotides read TGTGCCAGCAGTTTAGGATGGTCTAGCACAGATACGCAGTATTTT. Residues: CASSLGWSSTDTQYF.